This T cell receptor beta chain was sequenced during a study of blood T cell repertoires in COVID-19. About the study: COVID-19 samples, acute and convalescent, were from the United States, Italy and Spain. T cells, B-cell-depleted T cells, or PBMCs provided the cDNA or gDNA that served as material.

V was clipped by 1 base and J by 4 bases; unmatched bases: 8. Germline CDR1 reads SEHNR; CDR2 reads FQNEAQ (reference sequence). This CDR3 has 16 amino acids. As processed by the authors: Scientists estimated how many nucleated cells there were by amplifying reference gene primers. Sequencing used immunoSEQ multiplex PCR; TCRdb keeps in-frame clones, though not all of them. The V and J calls and clone size were taken over from that table, and D and trimming were inferred from the DNA. The table has around 170,000 clones, about 91% seen once. The sequence was collected from a woman in her twenties or thirties with acute or convalescent COVID-19. The sequencing input was peripheral blood. The rearrangement links TRBV7-9 to TRBJ2-5; 8 bases are a match to TRBD2. CDR3: CASSLDDGTSRETQYF. In DNA form, the CDR3 reads TGTGCCAGCAGCTTAGATGATGGGACTAGTCGAGAGACCCAGTACTTC.